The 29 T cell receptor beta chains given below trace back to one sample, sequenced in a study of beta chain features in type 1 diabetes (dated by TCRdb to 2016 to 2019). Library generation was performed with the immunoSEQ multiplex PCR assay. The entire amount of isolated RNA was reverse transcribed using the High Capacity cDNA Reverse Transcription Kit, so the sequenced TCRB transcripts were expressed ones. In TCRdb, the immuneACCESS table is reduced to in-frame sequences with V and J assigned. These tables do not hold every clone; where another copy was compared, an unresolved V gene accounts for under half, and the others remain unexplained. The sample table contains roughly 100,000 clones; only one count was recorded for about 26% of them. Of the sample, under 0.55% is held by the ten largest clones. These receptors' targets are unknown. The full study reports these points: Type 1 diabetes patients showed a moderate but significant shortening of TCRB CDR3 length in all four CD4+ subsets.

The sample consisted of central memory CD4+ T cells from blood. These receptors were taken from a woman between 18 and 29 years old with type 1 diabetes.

As DNA, the CDR3 is TGTGCCAGCAGTCACAGGGGCGAGGGGACTGAAGCTTTCTTT. Protein sequence: CASSHRGEGTEAFF. The gene calls are TRBV6-5 and TRBJ1-1, with TRBD1 matching 7 bases. There are 14 residues in the CDR3. Germline V gene sequence: CDR1 MNHEY, CDR2 SVGAGI. V was pared by 5 bases and J by 5 bases, with 8 bases of the junction left unmatched.

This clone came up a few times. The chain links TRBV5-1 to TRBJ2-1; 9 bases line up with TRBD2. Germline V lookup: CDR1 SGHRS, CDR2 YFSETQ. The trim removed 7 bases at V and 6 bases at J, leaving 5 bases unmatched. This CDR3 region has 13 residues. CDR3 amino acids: CASGLAGTNEQFF. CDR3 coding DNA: TGCGCCAGCGGTCTAGCGGGAACCAATGAGCAGTTCTTC.

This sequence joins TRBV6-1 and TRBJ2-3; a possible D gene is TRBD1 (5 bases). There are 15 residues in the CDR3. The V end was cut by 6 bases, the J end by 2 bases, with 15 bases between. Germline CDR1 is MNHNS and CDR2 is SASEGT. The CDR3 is CASSRARHSTDTQYF. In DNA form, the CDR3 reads TGTGCCAGCAGCAGGGCGAGACACTCCACAGATACGCAGTATTTT.

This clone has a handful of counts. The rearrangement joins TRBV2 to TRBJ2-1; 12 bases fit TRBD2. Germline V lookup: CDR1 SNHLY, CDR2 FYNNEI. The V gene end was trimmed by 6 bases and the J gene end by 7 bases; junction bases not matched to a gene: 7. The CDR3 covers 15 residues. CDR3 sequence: CASRRTSGTVNEQFF. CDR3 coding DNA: TGTGCCAGCAGGAGGACTAGCGGGACAGTAAATGAGCAGTTCTTC.

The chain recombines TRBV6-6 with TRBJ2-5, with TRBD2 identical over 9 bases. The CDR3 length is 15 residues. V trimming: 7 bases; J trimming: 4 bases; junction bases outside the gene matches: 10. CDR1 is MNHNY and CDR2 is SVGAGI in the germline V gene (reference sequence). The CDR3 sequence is CASTLLGTSRETQYF. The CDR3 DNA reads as TGTGCCAGCACCCTATTGGGGACTAGCAGAGAGACCCAGTACTTC.

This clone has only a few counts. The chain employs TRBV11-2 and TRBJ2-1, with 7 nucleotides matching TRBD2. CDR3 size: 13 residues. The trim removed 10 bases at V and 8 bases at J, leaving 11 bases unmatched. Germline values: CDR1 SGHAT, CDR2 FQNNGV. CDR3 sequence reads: CATSRGLVDEQFF. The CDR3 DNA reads TGTGCCACATCCCGTGGACTAGTCGATGAGCAGTTCTTC.

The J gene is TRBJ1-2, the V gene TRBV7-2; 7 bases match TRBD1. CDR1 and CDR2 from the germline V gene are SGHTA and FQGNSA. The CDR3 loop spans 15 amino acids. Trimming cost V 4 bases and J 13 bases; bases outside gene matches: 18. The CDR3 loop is CASSSSPLTGWSGTF. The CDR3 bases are TGTGCCAGCAGCTCCAGCCCACTGACAGGGTGGAGTGGCACCTTC.

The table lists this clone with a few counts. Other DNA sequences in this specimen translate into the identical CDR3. This chain's CDR3 is CASSLGQGRDYGYTF. CDR3 nucleotides: TGTGCCAGCAGCTTAGGACAGGGTCGAGACTATGGCTACACCTTC. The chain has TRBV11-2 and TRBJ1-2; 7 bases are a match to TRBD1. Germline CDR1 is SGHAT and CDR2 is FQNNGV. The length of the CDR3 is 15 residues. The ends lost 1 base at V and 3 bases at J; junction bases unmatched: 5.

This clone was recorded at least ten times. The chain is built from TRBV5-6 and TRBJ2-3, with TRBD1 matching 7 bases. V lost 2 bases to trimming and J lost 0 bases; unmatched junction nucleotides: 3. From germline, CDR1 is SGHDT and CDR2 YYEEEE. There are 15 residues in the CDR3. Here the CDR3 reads CASSFDRASTDTQYF. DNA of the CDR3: TGTGCCAGCAGCTTCGACAGGGCTAGCACAGATACGCAGTATTTT.

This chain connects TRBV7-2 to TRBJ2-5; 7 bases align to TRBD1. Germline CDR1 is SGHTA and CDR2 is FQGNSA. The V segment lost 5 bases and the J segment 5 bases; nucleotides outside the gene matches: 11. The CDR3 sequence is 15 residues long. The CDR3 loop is CASSPITTGVETQYF. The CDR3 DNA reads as TGTGCCAGCAGCCCCATCACTACAGGGGTGGAGACCCAGTACTTC.

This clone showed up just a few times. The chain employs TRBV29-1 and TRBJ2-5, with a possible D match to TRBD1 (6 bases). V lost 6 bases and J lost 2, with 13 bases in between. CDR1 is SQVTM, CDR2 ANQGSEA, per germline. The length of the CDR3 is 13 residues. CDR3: CSVNGQRQETQYF. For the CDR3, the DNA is TGCAGCGTGAACGGACAGAGACAAGAGACCCAGTACTTC.

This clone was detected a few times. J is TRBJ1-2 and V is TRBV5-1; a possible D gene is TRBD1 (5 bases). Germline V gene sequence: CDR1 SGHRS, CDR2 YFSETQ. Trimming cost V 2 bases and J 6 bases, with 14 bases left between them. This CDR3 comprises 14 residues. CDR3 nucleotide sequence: TGCGCCAGCAGCTTTGGGGGGACTGAAAATGGCTACACCTTC. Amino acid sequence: CASSFGGTENGYTF. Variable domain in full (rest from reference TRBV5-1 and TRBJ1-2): KAGVTQTPRYLIKTRGQQVTLSCSPISGHRSVSWYQQTPGQGLQFLFEYFSETQRNKGNFPGRFSGRQFSNSRSEMNVSTLELGDSALYLCASSFGGTENGYTFGSGTRLTVV.

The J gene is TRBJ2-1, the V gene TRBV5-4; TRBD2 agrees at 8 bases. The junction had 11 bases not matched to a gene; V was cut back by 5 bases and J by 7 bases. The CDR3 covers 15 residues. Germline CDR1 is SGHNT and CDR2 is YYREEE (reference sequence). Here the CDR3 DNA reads TGTGCCAGCAGTATTACCGGGACTAGGGGGAATGAGCAGTTCTTC. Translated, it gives CASSITGTRGNEQFF.

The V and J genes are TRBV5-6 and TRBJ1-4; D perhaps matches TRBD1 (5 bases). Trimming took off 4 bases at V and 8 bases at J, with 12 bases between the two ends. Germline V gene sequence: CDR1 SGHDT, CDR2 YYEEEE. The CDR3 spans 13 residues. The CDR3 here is CASSKGWIEKLFF. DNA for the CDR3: TGTGCCAGCAGCAAGGGGTGGATCGAAAAACTGTTTTTT.

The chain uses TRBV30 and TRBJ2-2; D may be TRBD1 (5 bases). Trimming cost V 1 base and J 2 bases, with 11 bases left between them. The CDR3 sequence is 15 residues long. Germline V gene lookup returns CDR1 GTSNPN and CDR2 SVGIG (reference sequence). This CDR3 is CAWSGGRANTGELFF. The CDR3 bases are TGTGCCTGGAGTGGAGGCAGGGCCAACACCGGGGAGCTGTTTTTT.

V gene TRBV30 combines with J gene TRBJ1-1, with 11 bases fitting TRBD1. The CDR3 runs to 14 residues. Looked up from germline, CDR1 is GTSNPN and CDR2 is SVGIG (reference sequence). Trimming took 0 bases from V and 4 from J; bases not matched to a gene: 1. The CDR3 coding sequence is TGTGCCTGGAGTGTAGGGACAGGGGGCACTGAAGCTTTCTTT. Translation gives CAWSVGTGGTEAFF.

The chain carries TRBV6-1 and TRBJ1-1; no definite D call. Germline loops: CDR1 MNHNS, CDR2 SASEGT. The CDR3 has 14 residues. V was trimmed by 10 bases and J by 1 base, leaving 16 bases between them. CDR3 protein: CANGDRSRNTEAFF. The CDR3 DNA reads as TGTGCCAACGGAGACCGCTCACGGAACACTGAAGCTTTCTTT.

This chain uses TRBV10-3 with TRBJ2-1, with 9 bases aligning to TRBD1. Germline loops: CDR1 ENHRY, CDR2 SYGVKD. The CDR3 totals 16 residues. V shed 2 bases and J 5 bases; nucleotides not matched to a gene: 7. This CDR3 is CAISEGPGTGHNEQFF. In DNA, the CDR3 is TGTGCCATCAGTGAGGGCCCCGGGACAGGGCACAATGAGCAGTTCTTC.

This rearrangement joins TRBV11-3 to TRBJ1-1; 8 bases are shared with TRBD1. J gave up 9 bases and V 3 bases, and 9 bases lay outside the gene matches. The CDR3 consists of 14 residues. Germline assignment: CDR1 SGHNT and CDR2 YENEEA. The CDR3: CASSFSGQGNKAFF. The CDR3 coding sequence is TGTGCCAGCAGCTTCTCCGGACAGGGCAACAAAGCTTTCTTT.

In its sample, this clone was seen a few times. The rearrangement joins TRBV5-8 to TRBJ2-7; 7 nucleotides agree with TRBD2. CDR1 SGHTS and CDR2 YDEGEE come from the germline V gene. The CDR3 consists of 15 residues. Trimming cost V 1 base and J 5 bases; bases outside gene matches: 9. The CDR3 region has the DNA TGTGCCAGCAGCTTGCGGGGGGATTCTAGCCACGAGCAGTACGTC. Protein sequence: CASSLRGDSSHEQYV.

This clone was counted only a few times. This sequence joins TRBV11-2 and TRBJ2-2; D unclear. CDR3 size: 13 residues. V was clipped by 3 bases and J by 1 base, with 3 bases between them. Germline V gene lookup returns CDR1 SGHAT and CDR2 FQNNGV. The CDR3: CASSFQNTGELFF. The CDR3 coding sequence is TGTGCCAGCAGCTTTCAGAACACCGGGGAGCTGTTTTTT.

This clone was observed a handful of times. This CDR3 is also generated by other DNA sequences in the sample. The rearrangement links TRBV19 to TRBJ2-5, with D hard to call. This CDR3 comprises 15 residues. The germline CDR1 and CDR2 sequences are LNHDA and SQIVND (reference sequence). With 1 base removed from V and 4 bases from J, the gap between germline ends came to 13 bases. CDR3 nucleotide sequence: TGTGCCAGTAGTATAGGAGGCAGCCCCGGAGAGACCCAGTACTTC. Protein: CASSIGGSPGETQYF.

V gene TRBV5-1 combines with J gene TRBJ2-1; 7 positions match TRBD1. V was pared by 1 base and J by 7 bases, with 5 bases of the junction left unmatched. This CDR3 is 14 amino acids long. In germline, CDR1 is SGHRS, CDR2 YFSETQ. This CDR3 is CASSLTGVGNEQFF. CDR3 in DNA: TGCGCCAGCAGCTTGACAGGGGTCGGGAATGAGCAGTTCTTC.

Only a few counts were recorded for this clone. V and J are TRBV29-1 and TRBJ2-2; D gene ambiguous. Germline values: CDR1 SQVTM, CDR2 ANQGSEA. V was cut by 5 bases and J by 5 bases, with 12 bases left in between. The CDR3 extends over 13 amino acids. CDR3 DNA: TGCAGCGTTTTCATTCGGGTTACCGGGGAGCTGTTTTTT. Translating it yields CSVFIRVTGELFF.

The CDR3 DNA sequence: TGTGCCTGGAGTGTACAGGGGGCTAGCGGATTTCTGGAGACCCAGTACTTC. It translates to CAWSVQGASGFLETQYF. J is TRBJ2-5 and V is TRBV30, with 9 bases that match TRBD1. Germline V gives CDR1 GTSNPN, CDR2 SVGIG (reference sequence). The junction had 13 bases not matched to a gene; V was cut back by 0 bases and J by 5 bases. The CDR3 covers 17 residues.

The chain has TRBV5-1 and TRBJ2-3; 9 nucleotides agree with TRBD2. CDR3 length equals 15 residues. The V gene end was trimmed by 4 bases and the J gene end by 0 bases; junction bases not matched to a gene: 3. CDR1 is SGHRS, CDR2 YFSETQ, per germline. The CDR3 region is CASSGTSFSTDTQYF. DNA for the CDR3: TGCGCCAGCAGCGGGACTAGCTTTAGCACAGATACGCAGTATTTT. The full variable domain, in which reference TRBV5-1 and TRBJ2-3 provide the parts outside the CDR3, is KAGVTQTPRYLIKTRGQQVTLSCSPISGHRSVSWYQQTPGQGLQFLFEYFSETQRNKGNFPGRFSGRQFSNSRSEMNVSTLELGDSALYLCASSGTSFSTDTQYFGPGTRLTVL.

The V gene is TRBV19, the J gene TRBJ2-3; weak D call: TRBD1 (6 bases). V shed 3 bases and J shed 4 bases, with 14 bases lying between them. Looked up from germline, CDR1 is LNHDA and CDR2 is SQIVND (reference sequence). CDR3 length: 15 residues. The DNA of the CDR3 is TGTGCCAGTAGTATTATGGGGGCCGTGGCAGATACGCAGTATTTT. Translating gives CASSIMGAVADTQYF. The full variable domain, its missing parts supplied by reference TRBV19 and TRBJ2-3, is DGGITQSPKYLFRKEGQNVTLSCEQNLNHDAMYWYRQDPGQGLRLIYYSQIVNDFQKGDIAEGYSVSREKKESFPLTVTSAQKNPTAFYLCASSIMGAVADTQYFGPGTRLTVL.

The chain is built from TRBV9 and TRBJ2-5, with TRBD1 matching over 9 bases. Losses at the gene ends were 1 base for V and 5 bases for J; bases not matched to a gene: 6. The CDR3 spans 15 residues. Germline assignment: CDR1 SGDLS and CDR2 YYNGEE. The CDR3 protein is CASSVRGTGFETQYF. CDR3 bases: TGTGCCAGCAGCGTAAGGGGGACAGGGTTTGAGACCCAGTACTTC.

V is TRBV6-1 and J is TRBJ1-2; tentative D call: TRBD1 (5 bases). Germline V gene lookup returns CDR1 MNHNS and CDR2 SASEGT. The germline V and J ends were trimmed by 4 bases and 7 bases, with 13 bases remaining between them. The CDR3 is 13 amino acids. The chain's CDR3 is CASSARGDGGYTF. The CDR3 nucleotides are TGTGCCAGCAGTGCACGGGGGGATGGTGGCTACACCTTC.